The entry below gives a single TCR beta chain sequence along with its context. Antigen: not known. This record belongs to a study of PD-1 blockade in classical Hodgkin lymphoma. The protocol was immunoSEQ multiplex PCR, while the TCRdb copy is restricted to in-frame clones and leaves out a portion. The sample records approximately 150,000 clones, 78% being singletons. Overall study findings and caveats: Patients who responded completely had about the same baseline diversity as newly diagnosed patients.

Relapse after autologous stem cell transplantation occurred in every patient, and brentuximab vedotin exposure varied. The CDR3 covers 15 residues. Germline V CDR1 and CDR2: SGHNT, YYREEE (reference sequence). The ends lost 0 bases at V and 2 bases at J; junction bases unmatched: 4. This sequence joins TRBV5-4 and TRBJ2-5; TRBD1 agrees at 7 bases. The sample in question was peripheral blood mononuclear cells (PBMCs), obtained before the second cycle of nivolumab. The TCR originated in a human donor with classical Hodgkin lymphoma. Here the CDR3 reads CASSLVKGQQETQYF. The CDR3 region has the DNA TGTGCCAGCAGCTTGGTTAAGGGACAGCAAGAGACCCAGTACTTC.